One and the same sample provided the 29 T cell receptor beta chains below, sequenced in a study of CD8+ T cells in alopecia areata. Following RNA extraction, reverse transcription yielded cDNA that acted as the sequencing template. Profiled with immunoSEQ multiplex PCR; TCRdb holds only in-frame clones, not every one. This sample has about 98,000 clones, with 35% to 45% found just once. Sequenced: CD4+ T cells sorted from blood. These receptors came from a human donor with alopecia areata.

This clone occurred a few times. The chain employs TRBV6-5 and TRBJ2-5, with a weak D call TRBD2 (5 bases). The germline V and J ends were trimmed by 5 bases and 1 base, with 14 bases remaining between them. Looked up from germline, CDR1 is MNHEY and CDR2 is SVGAGI. This CDR3 comprises 15 residues. The CDR3 protein is CASSLRGGVQETQYF. CDR3 DNA sequence: TGTGCCAGCAGTCTCCGGGGTGGGGTCCAAGAGACCCAGTACTTC.

This clone was found many times. The chain employs TRBV6-6 and TRBJ1-5; 9 bases align to TRBD1. The ends lost 7 bases at V and 3 bases at J; junction bases unmatched: 4. In germline, CDR1 is MNHNY, CDR2 SVGAGI (reference sequence). The CDR3 is 14 amino acids. This CDR3 is CASKGQGDNQPQHF. The CDR3 DNA reads TGTGCCAGCAAGGGACAGGGTGACAATCAGCCCCAGCATTTT.

Worth noting for this clone: The identical CDR3 is also encoded by other nucleotide sequences in the sample. The V gene is TRBV9, the J gene TRBJ2-3, with D tentatively TRBD1 (5 bases). The germline V gene has CDR1 SGDLS and CDR2 YYNGEE. V was cut by 4 bases and J by 3 bases, with 9 bases left in between. The CDR3 runs 13 residues. The CDR3 region is CASSPRQTDTQYF. The CDR3 DNA reads TGTGCCAGCAGCCCTCGACAGACAGATACGCAGTATTTT.

This clone was seen more than once but under ten times. V gene TRBV29-1 combines with J gene TRBJ2-5; D tentatively reads TRBD1 or TRBD2 (5 bases each). V was clipped by 8 bases and J by 1 base, with 14 bases between them. CDR1 SQVTM and CDR2 ANQGSEA come from the germline V gene. This CDR3 has 13 amino acids. The CDR3 spells CSMGQGRQETQYF. In DNA form, the CDR3 reads TGCAGCATGGGGCAGGGACGCCAAGAGACCCAGTACTTC.

This clone appeared a single time. The chain carries TRBV29-1 and TRBJ2-1, with 7 positions matching TRBD2. The length of the CDR3 is 13 residues. CDR1 is SQVTM, CDR2 ANQGSEA, per germline. Trimming removed 6 bases from V and 10 bases from J; junction bases left unmatched: 12. The CDR3: CSVASGGRGEQFF. DNA for the CDR3: TGCAGCGTCGCTAGCGGCGGGCGCGGGGAGCAGTTCTTC.

The chain links TRBV6-5 to TRBJ2-7; D uncertain. CDR1 is MNHEY, CDR2 SVGAGI, per germline. The CDR3 length is 11 residues. CDR3 residues: CVSGRLDEQYF. In DNA, the CDR3 is TGTGTTTCTGGGCGATTGGACGAGCAGTACTTC.

The CDR3 region is CASSDNSNSPLHF. The DNA of the CDR3 is TGTGCCAGCAGTGATAACAGTAATTCACCCCTCCACTTT. This chain connects TRBV2 to TRBJ1-6; D is ambiguous. Germline CDR1 reads SNHLY; CDR2 reads FYNNEI. The CDR3 is made up of 13 amino acids. Trimming removed 3 bases at V and 6 bases at J, with 6 bases between.

The chain joins TRBV7-8 to TRBJ2-5; 7 nucleotides match TRBD2. CDR3 length: 15 amino acids. The ends lost 2 bases at V and 3 bases at J; junction bases unmatched: 6. Looked up from germline, CDR1 is SGHVS and CDR2 is FQNEAQ. The CDR3 bases are TGTGCCAGCAGCTTACTAGCGGCCGGCGAAGAGACCCAGTACTTC. It yields the protein CASSLLAAGEETQYF. The full variable domain, with the rest looked up from reference TRBV7-8 and TRBJ2-5, is GAGVSQSPRYKVAKRGQDVALRCDPISGHVSLFWYQQALGQGPEFLTYFQNEAQLDKSGLPSDRFFAERPEGSVSTLKIQRTQQEDSAVYLCASSLLAAGEETQYFGPGTRLLVL.

This clone has a handful of counts. CDR3 region: CSVKPVVTDTQYF. Written as DNA, the CDR3 is TGCAGCGTTAAACCGGTTGTCACAGATACGCAGTATTTT. The chain recombines TRBV29-1 with TRBJ2-3; D unclear. Germline CDR1 SQVTM, CDR2 ANQGSEA. The CDR3 is 13 residues long. With 5 bases removed from V and 2 bases from J, the gap between germline ends came to 11 bases.

V usage is TRBV29-1 and J usage is TRBJ2-1; D is perhaps TRBD1 (5 bases). V lost 3 bases and J 2 bases, leaving 5 bases between the germline ends. This CDR3 is 12 amino acids long. Germline V gives CDR1 SQVTM, CDR2 ANQGSEA. The CDR3 DNA follows: TGCAGCGTTGACAGGGCCTACAATGAGCAGTTCTTC. It yields the protein CSVDRAYNEQFF.

This chain links TRBV23-1 with TRBJ1-5; unclear D gene. TRBV23-1 is placed among ORFs of uncertain function. The CDR3 totals 12 residues. Deletions cut 10 bases from V and 0 bases from J, with 7 bases between. The DNA of the CDR3 is TGCGCCAAACGGGTTAGCAATCAGCCCCAGCATTTT. Translation: CAKRVSNQPQHF.

The chain links TRBV30 to TRBJ1-4; D remains unclear. CDR3 size: 11 residues. The V and J ends lost 0 bases and 7 bases respectively, with 3 bases between them. The germline V gene encodes CDR1 GTSNPN and CDR2 SVGIG (reference sequence). CDR3 bases: TGTGCCTGGAGTGTTGCTGAAAAACTGTTTTTT. It encodes CAWSVAEKLFF.

The chain recombines TRBV29-1 with TRBJ1-6, with 8 bases fitting TRBD1. J gave up 8 bases and V 6 bases, and 9 bases lay outside the gene matches. The germline gives CDR1 SQVTM, CDR2 ANQGSEA. This CDR3 region has 14 residues. The CDR3 spells CSVDGQGRDSPLHF. The CDR3, as DNA: TGCAGCGTGGACGGACAGGGACGGGATTCACCCCTCCACTTT.

Written as DNA, the CDR3 is TGTGCCAGCAGCTTAGAGGGACAGGGGGCTGTGGTGCAGTACTTC. Translation gives CASSLEGQGAVVQYF. The chain has TRBV11-2 and TRBJ2-7, with TRBD1 identical over 12 bases. The germline CDR1 and CDR2 sequences are SGHAT and FQNNGV. This CDR3 has 15 residues. V was clipped by 0 bases and J by 9 bases; unmatched bases: 6. Filled out from reference TRBV11-2 and TRBJ2-7, the complete variable domain reads EAGVAQSPRYKIIEKRQSVAFWCNPISGHATLYWYQQILGQGPKLLIQFQNNGVVDDSQLPKDRFSAERLKGVDSTLKIQPAKLEDSAVYLCASSLEGQGAVVQYFGPGTRLTVT.

Details on this clone: Within the sample, other DNA sequences also encode this same CDR3. The genes are TRBV29-1 and TRBJ2-5, with TRBD1 as a possible D gene (5 bases). This CDR3 spans 12 amino acids. Germline assignment: CDR1 SQVTM and CDR2 ANQGSEA. Trimming removed 2 bases from V and 5 bases from J, with 9 bases in between. CDR3 DNA: TGCAGCGTTGAAAGGGGTAGGGAGACCCAGTACTTC. Its translation: CSVERGRETQYF.

In nucleotides, the CDR3 is TGCAGCGTTTCCATCTACGAGCAGTACTTC. It specifies CSVSIYEQYF. The chain joins TRBV29-1 to TRBJ2-7; D not resolved. The germline gives CDR1 SQVTM, CDR2 ANQGSEA. Trimming cost V 5 bases and J 3 bases, with 5 bases left between them. The CDR3 sequence is 10 residues long.

The V call is TRBV27, the J call TRBJ1-1; no definite D call. This CDR3 contains 12 residues. V lost 7 bases, J lost 4 bases, and 10 bases lay in between. Germline CDR1 is MNHEY and CDR2 is SMNVEV (reference sequence). This CDR3 reads CASKGVGTEAFF. The CDR3 nucleotides read TGTGCCAGCAAGGGAGTGGGCACTGAAGCTTTCTTT.

Only a few counts were recorded for this clone. The chain combines TRBV5-1 with TRBJ2-1; D possibly matches TRBD1 or TRBD2 (6 bases each). The CDR3 loop spans 16 amino acids. CDR1 is SGHRS and CDR2 is YFSETQ in the germline V gene. V shed 4 bases and J shed 3 bases, with 17 bases lying between them. CDR3 sequence: CASSLMPGADYNEQFF. The CDR3 bases are TGCGCCAGCAGCCTAATGCCGGGGGCGGACTACAATGAGCAGTTCTTC.

Here the CDR3 reads CAWRQGGNTEAFF. The CDR3 DNA reads as TGTGCCTGGAGACAGGGCGGGAACACTGAAGCTTTCTTT. The rearrangement joins TRBV30 to TRBJ1-1; weak D call: TRBD1 (6 bases). Germline CDR1 is GTSNPN and CDR2 is SVGIG (reference sequence). The CDR3 has 13 amino acids. Trimming took 3 bases from V and 1 from J, leaving 9 bases between them.

The chain employs TRBV5-1 and TRBJ2-2; D is uncertain. From germline, CDR1 is SGHRS and CDR2 YFSETQ. The ends were cut back, 3 bases at V and 6 bases at J, with 12 bases in the middle. The CDR3 length is 14 residues. As DNA, the CDR3 is TGCGCCAGCAGCTCGCTGACCGCGGCCGGGGAGCTGTTTTTT. Translating gives CASSSLTAAGELFF. Supplemented by reference TRBV5-1 and TRBJ2-2, the full variable domain reads KAGVTQTPRYLIKTRGQQVTLSCSPISGHRSVSWYQQTPGQGLQFLFEYFSETQRNKGNFPGRFSGRQFSNSRSEMNVSTLELGDSALYLCASSSLTAAGELFFGEGSRLTVL.

The J gene is TRBJ2-3, the V gene TRBV4-1, with 9 bases matching TRBD2. V gave up 4 bases and J gave up 3 bases; unmatched junction bases: 11. The CDR3 loop spans 17 amino acids. The germline gives CDR1 MGHRA, CDR2 YSYEKL. CDR3 DNA sequence: TGCGCCAGCAGCCGGGTCGTAGCGGGAGTTCGAACAGATACGCAGTATTTT. Translated, it gives CASSRVVAGVRTDTQYF.

This clone was seen more than once but under ten times. The genes are TRBV30 and TRBJ1-5, with D uncertain. V gave up 0 bases and J gave up 4 bases, with 16 bases separating them. The germline V gene encodes CDR1 GTSNPN and CDR2 SVGIG (reference sequence). The CDR3 totals 16 residues. The CDR3 sequence: CAWSVRAGRGNQPQHF. The CDR3 DNA is TGTGCCTGGAGTGTACGGGCGGGAAGAGGGAATCAGCCCCAGCATTTT.

This clone came up a few times. J is TRBJ1-2 and V is TRBV29-1; D not resolved. Germline V gene lookup returns CDR1 SQVTM and CDR2 ANQGSEA. V lost 1 base and J 4 bases, leaving 13 bases between the germline ends. The CDR3 is 14 residues long. The CDR3 region is CSVEAAWTPYGYTF. Written as DNA, the CDR3 is TGCAGCGTTGAAGCAGCGTGGACGCCCTATGGCTACACCTTC.

The V call is TRBV12-2, the J call TRBJ2-3; no check of the table's D call, TRBD1, against the DNA was made. TRBV12-2 is marked as a pseudogene. The CDR3 has 12 amino acids. The CDR3 loop reads CASRADTDTQYF. CDR3 nucleotide sequence: TGTGCAAGTCGCGCAGACACAGATACGCAGTATTTT.

This chain joins TRBV29-1 and TRBJ2-1; 7 positions match TRBD1. Germline V gene data show CDR1 as SQVTM and CDR2 as ANQGSEA. V lost 7 bases, J lost 9 bases, and 6 bases stayed unmatched. This CDR3 has 11 amino acids. CDR3 loop: CSATGWGEQFF. CDR3 nucleotide sequence: TGCAGCGCGACAGGGTGGGGTGAGCAGTTCTTC.

A single count supports this clone. The chain combines TRBV30 with TRBJ2-2; D remains ambiguous. CDR3 length equals 11 residues. The V gene's germline CDR1 is GTSNPN and CDR2 SVGIG (reference sequence). The V gene lost 4 bases and the J gene lost 6 bases, with 6 bases spanning the gap. The CDR3 region is CAWKGSGELFF. The CDR3 nucleotides read TGTGCCTGGAAGGGATCCGGGGAGCTGTTTTTT. Full variable domain (rest looked up from reference TRBV30 and TRBJ2-2): SQTIHQWPATLVQPVGSPLSLECTVEGTSNPNLYWYRQAAGRGLQLLFYSVGIGQISSEVPQNLSASRPQDRQFILSSKKLLLSDSGFYLCAWKGSGELFFGEGSRLTVL.

In its sample, this clone is medium-sized (0.01 to 0.1%). The V call is TRBV19, the J call TRBJ2-7; D remains unclear. Trimming took off 4 bases at V and 1 base at J, with 8 bases between the two ends. Per the germline V gene, CDR1 is LNHDA and CDR2 is SQIVND (reference sequence). The CDR3 extends over 13 amino acids. The CDR3, as DNA: TGTGCCAGTAGTAATCCAGATTCCTACGAGCAGTACTTC. It yields the protein CASSNPDSYEQYF.

V is TRBV7-2 and J is TRBJ2-3, with 7 bases matching TRBD1. The germline V gene has CDR1 SGHTA and CDR2 FQGNSA. J was trimmed by 6 bases and V by 1 base; bases with no gene match: 10. The CDR3 sequence is 16 residues long. The DNA of the CDR3 is TGTGCCAGCAGCTTAGGGGGGACAGAGATTATCGATACGCAGTATTTT. Its translation is CASSLGGTEIIDTQYF.

This chain connects TRBV2 to TRBJ1-6, with unresolved D. CDR1 and CDR2 (germline): SNHLY, FYNNEI. Trimming pared 6 bases from V and 10 bases from J, leaving 13 bases between. This CDR3 has 13 residues. The CDR3 spells CASSLRLYSPLHF. The CDR3 DNA sequence: TGTGCCAGCAGCCTCAGGCTCTACTCACCCCTCCACTTT.